One sample yielded the 13 T cell receptor beta chains listed below, sequenced in a study of cytomegalovirus exposure and HLA in healthy donors. Vbeta (60) and Jbeta (13) primers were used in the PCR. Some clones are missing from TCRdb's copy, which holds only in-frame ones; the method was immunoSEQ multiplex PCR. In the table there are fewer than 200,000 clones, approximately 71% of which are singletons. The sequenced sample consisted of PBMCs. Receptors were obtained from a girl aged 10-17 years in good health and CMV-seronegative.

The rearrangement links TRBV6-1 to TRBJ2-1; TRBD2 matches at 8 bases. The CDR3 is made up of 15 amino acids. V shed 2 bases, J shed 4 bases, and the junction held 4 bases outside the gene matches. Germline V gene sequence: CDR1 MNHNS, CDR2 SASEGT. The CDR3 coding sequence is TGTGCCAGCAGTGAACTAGCGGGTGTTTACAATGAGCAGTTCTTC. Its translation: CASSELAGVYNEQFF.

In this sample, this clone turned up once. One end of the junction is discordant with germline, which a read error may explain. In nucleotides, the CDR3 is TGTGCCAGCAGCGGTGATATCGCGGGACAGCCAAAAGACTTC. It encodes CASSGDIAGQPKDF. This chain uses TRBV7-9 with TRBJ2-7; D may be TRBD1 (7 bases). Germline V CDR1 and CDR2: SEHNR, FQNEAQ (reference sequence). The CDR3 contains 14 residues. Supplemented by reference TRBV7-9 and TRBJ2-7, the full variable domain reads DTGVSQNPRHKITKRGQNVTFRCDPISEHNRLYWYRQTLGQGPEFLTYFQNEAQLEKSRLLSDRFSAERPKGSFSTLEIQRTEQGDSAMYLCASSGDIAGQPKDFGPGTRLTVT.

In DNA, the CDR3 is TGTGCCATCAGTGACTCGGAGGCCAACTATGGCTACACCTTC. It specifies CAISDSEANYGYTF. The chain employs TRBV10-3 and TRBJ1-2; no definite D call. V was clipped by 3 bases and J by 2 bases, with 10 bases between them. The germline CDR1 and CDR2 sequences are ENHRY and SYGVKD. CDR3 length: 14 residues.

The J gene is TRBJ2-7, the V gene TRBV11-2, with 8 positions matching TRBD1. CDR3 length: 15 amino acids. The junction had 11 bases not matched to a gene; V was cut back by 7 bases and J by 3 bases. Germline loops: CDR1 SGHAT, CDR2 FQNNGV. CDR3 loop: CASTFGGTGNYEQYF. CDR3 nucleotides: TGTGCCAGCACCTTCGGCGGGACAGGAAACTACGAGCAGTACTTC.

The CDR3 spells CASTPSDSYNEQFF. Here the CDR3 DNA reads TGTGCCAGCACGCCCAGTGACTCCTACAATGAGCAGTTCTTC. The V call is TRBV27, the J call TRBJ2-1; D is uncertain. Trimming pared 7 bases from V and 0 bases from J, leaving 10 bases between. This CDR3 has 14 residues. The germline V gene has CDR1 MNHEY and CDR2 SMNVEV (reference sequence).

This CDR3 is CAWSRDSLPMNTEAFF. CDR3 nucleotide sequence: TGTGCCTGGAGTCGGGACAGCTTACCCATGAACACTGAAGCTTTCTTT. This chain connects TRBV30 to TRBJ1-1; 7 bases are a match to TRBD1. With V trimmed by 2 bases and J by 0 bases, 9 bases remained unmatched. The germline V gene has CDR1 GTSNPN and CDR2 SVGIG (reference sequence). The CDR3 extends over 16 amino acids.

The V and J genes are TRBV7-9 and TRBJ1-6, with TRBD1 as a possible D gene (6 bases). Germline V gene sequence: CDR1 SEHNR, CDR2 FQNEAQ (reference sequence). The germline V and J ends were trimmed by 2 bases and 5 bases, with 10 bases remaining between them. The CDR3 extends over 15 amino acids. The CDR3 loop is CASSLSGGHNSPLHF. The CDR3 nucleotides are TGTGCCAGCAGCTTATCGGGGGGCCATAATTCACCCCTCCACTTT.

This clone was seen a few times. The V and J genes are TRBV7-6 and TRBJ2-5; D gene unclear. Germline CDR1 is SGHVS and CDR2 is FNYEAQ. V was trimmed by 5 bases and J by 2 bases, leaving 9 bases between them. The CDR3 has 13 residues. CDR3 protein: CASSPQIQETQYF. DNA for the CDR3: TGTGCCAGCAGCCCACAGATTCAAGAGACCCAGTACTTC.

V usage is TRBV7-3 and J usage is TRBJ2-3, with 9 bases aligning to TRBD1. The germline V gene has CDR1 SGHTA and CDR2 FQGTGA. V lost 4 bases, J lost 2 bases, and 4 bases stayed unmatched. This CDR3 region has 15 residues. The CDR3 region is CASSSQGAPTDTQYF. The CDR3 bases are TGTGCCAGCAGCTCACAGGGGGCGCCCACAGATACGCAGTATTTT.

V usage is TRBV2 and J usage is TRBJ1-1, with TRBD1 matching 7 bases. Germline V lookup: CDR1 SNHLY, CDR2 FYNNEI. This CDR3 comprises 12 residues. With 11 bases clipped from V and 5 bases from J, the junction kept 8 bases outside the gene matches. CDR3 protein: CASTGSGTEAFF. CDR3 DNA sequence: TGTGCCTCGACAGGGTCAGGTACTGAAGCTTTCTTT. The full variable domain, rest sourced from reference TRBV2 and TRBJ1-1, is EPEVTQTPSHQVTQMGQEVILRCVPISNHLYFYWYRQILGQKVEFLVSFYNNEISEKSEIFDDQFSVERPDGSNFTLKIRSTKLEDSAMYFCASTGSGTEAFFGQGTRLTVV.

The chain employs TRBV19 and TRBJ1-4; possibly TRBD1 for D (5 bases). CDR3 length: 12 residues. Germline V gene data show CDR1 as LNHDA and CDR2 as SQIVND (reference sequence). Trimming shortened V by 7 bases and J by 9 bases, and 12 bases separated the two germline ends. The CDR3 reads CASTPGWQKLFF. The CDR3 coding sequence is TGTGCCAGTACGCCAGGGTGGCAAAAACTGTTTTTT.

This clone was picked up a small number of times. This sequence joins TRBV5-1 and TRBJ1-2; D may be TRBD1 (5 bases). The CDR3 has 16 amino acids. The V and J ends lost 4 bases and 0 bases respectively, with 16 bases between them. The germline V gene has CDR1 SGHRS and CDR2 YFSETQ. This CDR3 reads CASSAVDSSSNYGYTF. The CDR3 bases are TGCGCCAGCAGCGCCGTAGACAGTTCCTCTAACTATGGCTACACCTTC.

The CDR3 DNA reads as TGTGCCAGCAGTTTACCAGACAGGTCCCATGAAAAACTGTTTTTT. Its translation: CASSLPDRSHEKLFF. The chain uses TRBV27 and TRBJ1-4, with TRBD1 as a possible D gene (6 bases). This CDR3 spans 15 amino acids. The V end was cut by 2 bases, the J end by 6 bases, with 13 bases between. Looked up from germline, CDR1 is MNHEY and CDR2 is SMNVEV (reference sequence).